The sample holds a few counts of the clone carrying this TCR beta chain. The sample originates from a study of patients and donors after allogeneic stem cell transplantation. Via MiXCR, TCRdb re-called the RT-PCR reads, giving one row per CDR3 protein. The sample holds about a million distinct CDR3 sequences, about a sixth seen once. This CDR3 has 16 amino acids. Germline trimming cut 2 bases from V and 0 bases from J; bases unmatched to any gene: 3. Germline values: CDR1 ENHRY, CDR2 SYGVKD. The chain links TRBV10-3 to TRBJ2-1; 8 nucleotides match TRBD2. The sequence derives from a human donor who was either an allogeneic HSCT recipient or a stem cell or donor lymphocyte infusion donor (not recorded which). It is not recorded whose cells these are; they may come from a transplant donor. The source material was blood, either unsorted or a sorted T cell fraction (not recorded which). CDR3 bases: TGTGCCATCAGTGAGCCTACTAGCGGCTCCTACAATGAGCAGTTCTTC. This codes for CAISEPTSGSYNEQFF.